The 2 T cell receptor beta chains below all came from one sample that was sequenced in a study of response to subunit inactivated influenza vaccine. One entry per CDR3 protein, called by TCRdb with MiXCR from the RT-PCR reads. Here the sample spans roughly 650,000 distinct CDR3 sequences, around 14% being singletons. The specimen comprised PBMCs from blood, sampled 11 to 12 days after vaccination. Receptors were obtained from a middle-aged man who received an inactivated influenza vaccine.

The V gene is TRBV29-1, the J gene TRBJ2-5, with no clear D. The germline V gene encodes CDR1 SQVTM and CDR2 ANQGSEA. The V end was cut by 4 bases, the J end by 2 bases, with 11 bases between. The CDR3 sequence is 13 residues long. The CDR3 DNA is TGCAGCGTTGCCCGGGCCGGACAAGAGACCCAGTACTTC. This encodes CSVARAGQETQYF.

DNA of the CDR3: TGCGCCAGCAGCTTGAGTGTCTCCCTCCAGAGCGGGGCCTACGAGCAGTACTTC. It codes for CASSLSVSLQSGAYEQYF. The chain employs TRBV5-1 and TRBJ2-7; 7 bases match TRBD2. The CDR3 is made up of 18 amino acids. Trimming at V came to 1 base and at J to 2 bases, leaving 15 bases not matched to a gene. Germline loops: CDR1 SGHRS, CDR2 YFSETQ.